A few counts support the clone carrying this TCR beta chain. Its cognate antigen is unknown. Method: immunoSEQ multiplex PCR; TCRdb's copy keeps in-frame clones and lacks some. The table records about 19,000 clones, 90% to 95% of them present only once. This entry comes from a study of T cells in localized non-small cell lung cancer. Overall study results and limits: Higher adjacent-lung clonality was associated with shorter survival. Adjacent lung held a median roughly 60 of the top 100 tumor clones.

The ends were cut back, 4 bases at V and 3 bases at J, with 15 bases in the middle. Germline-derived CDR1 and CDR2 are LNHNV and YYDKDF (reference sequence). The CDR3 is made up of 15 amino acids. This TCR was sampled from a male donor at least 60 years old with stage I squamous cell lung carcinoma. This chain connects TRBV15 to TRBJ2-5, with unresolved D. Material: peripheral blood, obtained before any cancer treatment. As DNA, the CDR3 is TGTGCCACCAGCATCATTGGCACAGCAAAAGAGACCCAGTACTTC. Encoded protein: CATSIIGTAKETQYF.